A single sample gave rise to the 5 T cell receptor beta chains below, sequenced in a study of blood T cell repertoires in COVID-19. Only in-frame clones appear in the TCRdb table, and some are missing; sequencing was by immunoSEQ multiplex PCR. Among about 240,000 clones, over 65% were seen once, and the ten largest hold over 3%. Material: peripheral blood. The receptor set was obtained from a woman older than 75 with acute or convalescent COVID-19.

This clone was counted a single time. V is TRBV2 and J is TRBJ1-3, with 7 bases fitting TRBD1. CDR1 SNHLY and CDR2 FYNNEI come from the germline V gene. J lost 4 bases, V lost 9 bases, and 6 bases had no gene match. The CDR3 extends over 13 amino acids. CDR3 amino acids: CARGQSSGNTIYF. DNA for the CDR3: TGTGCCAGGGGACAGAGCTCAGGAAACACCATATATTTT.

This chain joins TRBV5-1 and TRBJ2-3; 9 bases match TRBD2. Trimming removed 3 bases from V and 2 bases from J; junction bases left unmatched: 4. The CDR3 loop spans 15 amino acids. CDR1 is SGHRS and CDR2 is YFSETQ in the germline V gene. The CDR3 protein is CASSSGLASTDTQYF. DNA of the CDR3: TGCGCCAGCAGCTCGGGACTAGCCTCCACAGATACGCAGTATTTT.

The chain couples TRBV5-1 to TRBJ2-7; 9 nucleotides line up with TRBD2. The CDR3 runs to 15 residues. Germline V gives CDR1 SGHRS, CDR2 YFSETQ. V shed 0 bases, J shed 0 bases, and the junction held 1 base outside the gene matches. CDR3 DNA sequence: TGCGCCAGCAGCTTGGGGACTAGCGCCTCCTACGAGCAGTACTTC. It specifies CASSLGTSASYEQYF.

This clone has only one observation. The rearrangement uses TRBV3-1 (or the pseudogene TRBV3-2) and TRBJ2-7, with 8 bases fitting TRBD2. The CDR3 spans 14 residues. Per germline, CDR1 LGHDT and CDR2 YNNKEL (reference sequence). The V gene end was trimmed by 4 bases and the J gene end by 2 bases; junction bases not matched to a gene: 4. CDR3 DNA: TGTGCCAGCAGCCGCGGACTAGCAGCCTACGAGCAGTACTTC. This codes for CASSRGLAAYEQYF.

This rearrangement joins TRBV6-2 or TRBV6-3 to TRBJ1-5, with D perhaps matching TRBD1 (5 bases). The V gene's germline CDR1 is MNHEY and CDR2 SVGEGT. CDR3 length: 16 amino acids. The V end was cut by 0 bases, the J end by 3 bases, with 12 bases between. CDR3 DNA sequence: TGTGCCAGCAGTTACTCCGACAGTCCGTTCAATCAGCCCCAGCATTTT. Encoded protein: CASSYSDSPFNQPQHF.